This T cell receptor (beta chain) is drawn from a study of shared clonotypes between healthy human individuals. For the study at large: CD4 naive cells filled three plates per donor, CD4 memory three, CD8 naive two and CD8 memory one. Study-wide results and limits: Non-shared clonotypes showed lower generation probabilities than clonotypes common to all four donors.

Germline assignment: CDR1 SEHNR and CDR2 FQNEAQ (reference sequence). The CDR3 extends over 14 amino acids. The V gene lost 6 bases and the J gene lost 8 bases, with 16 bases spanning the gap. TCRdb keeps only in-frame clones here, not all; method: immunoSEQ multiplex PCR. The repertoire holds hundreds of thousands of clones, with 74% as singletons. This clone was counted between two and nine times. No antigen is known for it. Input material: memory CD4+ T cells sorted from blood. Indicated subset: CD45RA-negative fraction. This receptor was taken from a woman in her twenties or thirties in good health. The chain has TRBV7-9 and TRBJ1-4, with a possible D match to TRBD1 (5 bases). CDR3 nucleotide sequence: TGTGCCAGCAGATCAGACCGGCAGGGAGAAAAACTGTTTTTT. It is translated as CASRSDRQGEKLFF.